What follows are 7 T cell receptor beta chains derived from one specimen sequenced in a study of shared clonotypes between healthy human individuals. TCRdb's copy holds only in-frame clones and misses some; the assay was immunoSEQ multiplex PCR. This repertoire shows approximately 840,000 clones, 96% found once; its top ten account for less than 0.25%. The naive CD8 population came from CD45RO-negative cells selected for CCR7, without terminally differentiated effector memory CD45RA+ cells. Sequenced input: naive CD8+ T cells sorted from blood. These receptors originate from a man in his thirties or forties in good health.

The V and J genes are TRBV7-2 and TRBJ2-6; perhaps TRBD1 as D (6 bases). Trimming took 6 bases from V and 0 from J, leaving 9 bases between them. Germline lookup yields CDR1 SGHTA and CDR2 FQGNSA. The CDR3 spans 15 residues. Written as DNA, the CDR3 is TGTGCCAGCAGGACAGGAAACTCTGGGGCCAACGTCCTGACTTTC. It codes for CASRTGNSGANVLTF.

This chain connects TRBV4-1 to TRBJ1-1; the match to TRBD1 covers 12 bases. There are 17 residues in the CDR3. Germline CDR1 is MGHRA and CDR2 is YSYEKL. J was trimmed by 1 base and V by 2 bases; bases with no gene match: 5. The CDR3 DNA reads TGCGCCAGCAGCCAACTGGGACAGGGGGCCTGGAACACTGAAGCTTTCTTT. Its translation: CASSQLGQGAWNTEAFF.

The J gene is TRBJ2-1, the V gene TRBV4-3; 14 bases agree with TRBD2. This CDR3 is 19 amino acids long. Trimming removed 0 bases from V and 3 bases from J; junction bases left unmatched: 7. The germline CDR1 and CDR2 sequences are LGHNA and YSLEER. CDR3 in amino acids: CASSQDRLAGGPVYNEQFF. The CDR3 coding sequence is TGCGCCAGCAGCCAAGATAGACTAGCGGGAGGGCCGGTCTACAATGAGCAGTTCTTC.

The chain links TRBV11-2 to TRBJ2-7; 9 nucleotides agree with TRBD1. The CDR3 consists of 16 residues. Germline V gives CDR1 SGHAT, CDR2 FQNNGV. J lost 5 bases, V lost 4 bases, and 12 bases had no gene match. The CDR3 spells CASSSTWTGAFHEQYF. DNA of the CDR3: TGTGCCAGCAGCTCTACGTGGACAGGGGCTTTCCACGAGCAGTACTTC.

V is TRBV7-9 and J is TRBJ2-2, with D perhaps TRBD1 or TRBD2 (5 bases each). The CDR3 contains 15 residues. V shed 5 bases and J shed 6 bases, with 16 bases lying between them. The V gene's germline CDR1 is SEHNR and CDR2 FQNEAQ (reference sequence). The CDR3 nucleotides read TGTGCCAGCAGCCCCGGGGCAGTCATCGCCGGGGAGCTGTTTTTT. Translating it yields CASSPGAVIAGELFF.

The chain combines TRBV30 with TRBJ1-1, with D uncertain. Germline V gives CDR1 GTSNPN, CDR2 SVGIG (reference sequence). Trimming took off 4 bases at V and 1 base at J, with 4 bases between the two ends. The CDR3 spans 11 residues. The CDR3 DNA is TGTGCCTGGAAGGGGAACACTGAAGCTTTCTTT. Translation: CAWKGNTEAFF. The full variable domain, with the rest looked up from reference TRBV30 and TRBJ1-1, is SQTIHQWPATLVQPVGSPLSLECTVEGTSNPNLYWYRQAAGRGLQLLFYSVGIGQISSEVPQNLSASRPQDRQFILSSKKLLLSDSGFYLCAWKGNTEAFFGQGTRLTVV.

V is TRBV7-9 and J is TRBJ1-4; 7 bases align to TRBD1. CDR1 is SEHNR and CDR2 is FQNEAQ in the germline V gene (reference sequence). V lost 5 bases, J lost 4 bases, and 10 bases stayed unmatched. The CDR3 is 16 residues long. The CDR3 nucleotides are TGTGCCAGCAGCCGGAGAACAGGGGCCATTAATGAAAAACTGTTTTTT. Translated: CASSRRTGAINEKLFF.